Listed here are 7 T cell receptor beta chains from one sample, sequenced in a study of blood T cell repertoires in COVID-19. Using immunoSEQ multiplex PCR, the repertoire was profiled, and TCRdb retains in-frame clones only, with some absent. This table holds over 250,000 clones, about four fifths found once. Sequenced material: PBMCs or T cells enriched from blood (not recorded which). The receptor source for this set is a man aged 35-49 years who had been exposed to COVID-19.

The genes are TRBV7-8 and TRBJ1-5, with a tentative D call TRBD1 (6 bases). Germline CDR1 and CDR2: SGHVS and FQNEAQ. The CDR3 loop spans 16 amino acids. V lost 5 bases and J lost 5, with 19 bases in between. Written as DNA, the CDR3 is TGTGCCAGCAGCCCAGGTGGGAGGGGGGGGCATCAGCCCCAGCATTTT. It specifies CASSPGGRGGHQPQHF.

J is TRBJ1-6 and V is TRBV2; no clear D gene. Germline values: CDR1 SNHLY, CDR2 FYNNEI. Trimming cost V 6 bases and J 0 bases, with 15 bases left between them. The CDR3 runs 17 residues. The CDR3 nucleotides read TGTGCCAGCAGAGGGAATCGGGATAGCTCCTATAATTCACCCCTCCACTTT. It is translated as CASRGNRDSSYNSPLHF. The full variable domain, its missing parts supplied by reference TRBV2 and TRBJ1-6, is EPEVTQTPSHQVTQMGQEVILRCVPISNHLYFYWYRQILGQKVEFLVSFYNNEISEKSEIFDDQFSVERPDGSNFTLKIRSTKLEDSAMYFCASRGNRDSSYNSPLHFGNGTRLTVT.

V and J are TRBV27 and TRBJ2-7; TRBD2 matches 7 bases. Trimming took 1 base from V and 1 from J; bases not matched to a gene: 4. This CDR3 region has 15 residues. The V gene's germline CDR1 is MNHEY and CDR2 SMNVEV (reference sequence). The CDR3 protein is CASSLLWGGSYEQYF. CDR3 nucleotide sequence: TGTGCCAGCAGTTTATTGTGGGGGGGGTCCTACGAGCAGTACTTC.

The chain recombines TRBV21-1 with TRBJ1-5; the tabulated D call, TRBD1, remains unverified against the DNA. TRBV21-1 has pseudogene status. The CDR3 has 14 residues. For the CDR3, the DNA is TGTGCCAGCAGCAAAGCAAACATCTCCAGGCCCCAGCATTTT. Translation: CASSKANISRPQHF.

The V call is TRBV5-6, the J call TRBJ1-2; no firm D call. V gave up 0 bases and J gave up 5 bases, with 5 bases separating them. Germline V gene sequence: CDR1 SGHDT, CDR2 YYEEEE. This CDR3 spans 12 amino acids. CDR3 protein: CASSLARYGYTF. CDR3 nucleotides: TGTGCCAGCAGCTTGGCCAGGTATGGCTACACCTTC.

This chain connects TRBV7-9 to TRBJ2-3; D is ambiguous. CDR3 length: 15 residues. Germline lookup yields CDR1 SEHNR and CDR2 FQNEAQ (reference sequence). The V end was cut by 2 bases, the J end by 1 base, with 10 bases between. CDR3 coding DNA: TGTGCCAGCAGCTTACGGCTGGCGGGCACAGATACGCAGTATTTT. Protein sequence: CASSLRLAGTDTQYF.

The CDR3 DNA reads TGTGCCAGCAGTTCCGACACAGATGAGACCCAGTACTTC. It codes for CASSSDTDETQYF. This chain connects TRBV6-5 to TRBJ2-5; no firm D call. Germline values: CDR1 MNHEY, CDR2 SVGAGI. The CDR3 runs 13 residues. V shed 4 bases and J shed 5 bases, with 11 bases lying between them.